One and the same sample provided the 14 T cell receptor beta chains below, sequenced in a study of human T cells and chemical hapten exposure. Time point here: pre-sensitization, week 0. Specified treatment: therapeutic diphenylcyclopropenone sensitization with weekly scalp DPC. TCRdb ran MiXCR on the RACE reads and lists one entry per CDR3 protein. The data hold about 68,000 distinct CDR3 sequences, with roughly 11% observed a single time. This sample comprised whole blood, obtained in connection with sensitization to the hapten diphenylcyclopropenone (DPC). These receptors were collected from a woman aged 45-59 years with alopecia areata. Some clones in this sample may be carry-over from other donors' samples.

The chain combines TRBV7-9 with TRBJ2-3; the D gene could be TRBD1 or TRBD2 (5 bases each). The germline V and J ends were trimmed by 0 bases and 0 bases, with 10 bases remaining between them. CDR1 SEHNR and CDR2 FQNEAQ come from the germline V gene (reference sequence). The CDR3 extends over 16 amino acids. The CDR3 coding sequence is TGTGCCAGCAGCTTAGCTGGGACCGCCAGCACAGATACGCAGTATTTT. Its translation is CASSLAGTASTDTQYF.

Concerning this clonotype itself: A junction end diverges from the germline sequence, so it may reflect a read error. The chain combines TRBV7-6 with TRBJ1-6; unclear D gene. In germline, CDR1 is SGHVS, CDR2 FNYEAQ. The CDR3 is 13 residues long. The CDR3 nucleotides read TGTGCCAGCAGCACCAACAAAAATTTACCCCTCCACTTT. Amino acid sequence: CASSTNKNLPLHF.

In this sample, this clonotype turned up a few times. CDR3 amino acids: CASSQRSSGHGEQYF. CDR3 bases: TGTGCCAGCAGCCAAAGAAGCTCAGGTCATGGCGAGCAGTACTTC. This rearrangement joins TRBV6-5 to TRBJ2-7; D is unclear. CDR1 and CDR2 from the germline V gene are MNHEY and SVGAGI. Trimming removed 6 bases from V and 6 bases from J, with 21 bases in between. This CDR3 is 15 amino acids long.

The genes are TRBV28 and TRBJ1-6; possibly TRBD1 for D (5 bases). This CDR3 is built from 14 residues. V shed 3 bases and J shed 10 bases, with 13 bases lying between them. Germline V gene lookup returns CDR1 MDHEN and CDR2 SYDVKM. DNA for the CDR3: TGTGCCAGCAGTTTCCAGGGAGGGAAATCACCCCTCCACTTT. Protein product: CASSFQGGKSPLHF. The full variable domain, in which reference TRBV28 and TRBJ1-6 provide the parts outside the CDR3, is DVKVTQSSRYLVKRTGEKVFLECVQDMDHENMFWYRQDPGLGLRLIYFSYDVKMKEKGDIPEGYSVSREKKERFSLILESASTNQTSMYLCASSFQGGKSPLHFGNGTRLTVT.

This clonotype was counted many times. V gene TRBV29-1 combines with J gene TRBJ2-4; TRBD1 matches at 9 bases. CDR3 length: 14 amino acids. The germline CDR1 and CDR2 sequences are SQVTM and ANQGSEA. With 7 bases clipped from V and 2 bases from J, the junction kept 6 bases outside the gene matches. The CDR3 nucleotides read TGCAGCGCCGGGACAGGGAATACCAAAAACATTCAGTACTTC. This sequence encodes CSAGTGNTKNIQYF.

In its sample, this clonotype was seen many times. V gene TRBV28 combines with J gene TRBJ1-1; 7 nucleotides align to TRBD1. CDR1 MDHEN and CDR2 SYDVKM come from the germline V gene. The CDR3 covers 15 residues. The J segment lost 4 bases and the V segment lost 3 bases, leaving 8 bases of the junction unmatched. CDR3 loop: CASSLLQGLTTEAFF. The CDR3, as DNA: TGTGCCAGCAGTTTGTTACAGGGGTTGACCACTGAAGCTTTCTTT. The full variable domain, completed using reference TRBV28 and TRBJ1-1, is DVKVTQSSRYLVKRTGEKVFLECVQDMDHENMFWYRQDPGLGLRLIYFSYDVKMKEKGDIPEGYSVSREKKERFSLILESASTNQTSMYLCASSLLQGLTTEAFFGQGTRLTVV.

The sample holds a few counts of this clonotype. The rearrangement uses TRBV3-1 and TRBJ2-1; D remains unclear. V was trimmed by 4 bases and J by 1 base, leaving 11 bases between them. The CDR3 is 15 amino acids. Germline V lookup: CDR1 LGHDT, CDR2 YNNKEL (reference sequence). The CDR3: CASSRIDGSYNEQFF. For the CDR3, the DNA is TGTGCCAGCAGCCGGATCGACGGATCCTACAATGAGCAGTTCTTC.

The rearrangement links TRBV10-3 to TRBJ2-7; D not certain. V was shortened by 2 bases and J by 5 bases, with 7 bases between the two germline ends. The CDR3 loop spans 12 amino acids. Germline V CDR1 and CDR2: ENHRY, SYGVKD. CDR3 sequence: CAISERADEQYF. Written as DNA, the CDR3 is TGTGCCATCAGTGAGAGGGCGGACGAGCAGTACTTC.

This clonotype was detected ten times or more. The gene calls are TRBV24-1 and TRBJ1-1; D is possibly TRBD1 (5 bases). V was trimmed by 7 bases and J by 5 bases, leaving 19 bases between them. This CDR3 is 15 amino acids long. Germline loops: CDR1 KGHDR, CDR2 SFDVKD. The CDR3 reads CATRPGDSLGTEAFF. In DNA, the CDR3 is TGTGCCACCAGACCGGGGGATTCCCTCGGGACTGAAGCTTTCTTT.

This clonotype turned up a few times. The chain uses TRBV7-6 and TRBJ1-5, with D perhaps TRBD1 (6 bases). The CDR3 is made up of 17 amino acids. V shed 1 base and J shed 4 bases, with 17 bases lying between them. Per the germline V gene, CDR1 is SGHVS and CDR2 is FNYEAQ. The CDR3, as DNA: TGTGCCAGCAGCTTAGAGACGAGGACAGCCAAAAATCAGCCCCAGCATTTT. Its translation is CASSLETRTAKNQPQHF.

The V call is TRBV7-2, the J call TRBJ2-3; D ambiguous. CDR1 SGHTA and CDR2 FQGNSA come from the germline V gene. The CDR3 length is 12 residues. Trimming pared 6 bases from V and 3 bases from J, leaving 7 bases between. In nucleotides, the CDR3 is TGTGCCAGCAGGAGTAGTACAGATACGCAGTATTTT. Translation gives CASRSSTDTQYF.

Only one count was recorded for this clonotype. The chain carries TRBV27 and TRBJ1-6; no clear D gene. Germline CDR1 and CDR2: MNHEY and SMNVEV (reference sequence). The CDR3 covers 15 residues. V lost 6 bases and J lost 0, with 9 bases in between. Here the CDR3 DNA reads TGTGCCAGCAGCCCGAGCTTCTCCTATAATTCACCCCTCCACTTT. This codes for CASSPSFSYNSPLHF.

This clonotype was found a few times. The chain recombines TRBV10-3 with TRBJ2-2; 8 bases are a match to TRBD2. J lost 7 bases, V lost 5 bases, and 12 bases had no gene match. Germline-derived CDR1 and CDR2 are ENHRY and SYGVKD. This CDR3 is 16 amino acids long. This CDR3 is CAISPLGLAGSGELFF. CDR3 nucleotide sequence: TGTGCCATCAGTCCCCTAGGACTAGCTGGGAGCGGGGAGCTGTTTTTT.

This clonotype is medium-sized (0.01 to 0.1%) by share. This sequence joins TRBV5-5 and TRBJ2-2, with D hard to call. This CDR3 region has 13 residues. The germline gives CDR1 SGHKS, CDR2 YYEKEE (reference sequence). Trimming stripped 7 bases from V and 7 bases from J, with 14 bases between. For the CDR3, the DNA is TGTGCCAGCTGCCCCCGGCCATACGGGGAGCTGTTTTTT. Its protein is CASCPRPYGELFF.